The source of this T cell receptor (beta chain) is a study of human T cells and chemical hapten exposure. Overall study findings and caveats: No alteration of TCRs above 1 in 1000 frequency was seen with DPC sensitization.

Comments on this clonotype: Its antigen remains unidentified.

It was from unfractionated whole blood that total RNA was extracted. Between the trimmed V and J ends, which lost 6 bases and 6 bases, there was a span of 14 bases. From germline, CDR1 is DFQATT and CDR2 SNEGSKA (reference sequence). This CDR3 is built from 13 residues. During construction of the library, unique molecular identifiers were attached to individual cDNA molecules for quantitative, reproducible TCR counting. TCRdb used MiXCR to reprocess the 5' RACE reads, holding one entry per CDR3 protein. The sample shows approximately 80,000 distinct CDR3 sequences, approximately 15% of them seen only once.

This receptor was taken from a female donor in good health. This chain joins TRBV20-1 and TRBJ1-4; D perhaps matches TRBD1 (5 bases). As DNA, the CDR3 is TGCAGTGCCCATGCAGGGATCGATGAAAAACTGTTTTTT. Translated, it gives CSAHAGIDEKLFF.